The next 32 T cell receptor beta chains were all read from a single sample in a study of blood T cell repertoires in COVID-19. TCRdb's table, derived via immunoSEQ multiplex PCR, lists solely in-frame clones and lacks some. The table has about 230,000 clones, about four fifths seen once; the top ten hold about 1.8%. The sequenced sample was PBMCs or T cells enriched from blood (not recorded which). These receptors originate from a man aged 60 to 69 who had recovered from COVID-19.

In this sample, this clone turned up a few times. CDR3 DNA sequence: TGTGCCAGCAGCCAAGAGGGCCGAGAGTACAATGAGCAGTTCTTC. Translating gives CASSQEGREYNEQFF. The rearrangement uses TRBV11-1 and TRBJ2-1; D is perhaps TRBD2 (5 bases). Germline V lookup: CDR1 SGHAT, CDR2 FQDESV (reference sequence). The CDR3 is 15 residues long. The germline V and J ends were trimmed by 5 bases and 4 bases, with 15 bases remaining between them.

This chain joins TRBV19 and TRBJ2-5, with 15 nucleotides matching TRBD2. Germline V gene lookup returns CDR1 LNHDA and CDR2 SQIVND (reference sequence). This CDR3 has 15 residues. J lost 4 bases, V lost 5 bases, and 2 bases had no gene match. The CDR3 protein is CASSGLAGGPETQYF. The CDR3 nucleotides are TGTGCCAGTAGTGGACTAGCGGGGGGGCCAGAGACCCAGTACTTC.

The chain employs TRBV2 and TRBJ1-4, with no clear D. This CDR3 region has 14 residues. CDR1 and CDR2 (germline): SNHLY, FYNNEI. V was trimmed by 1 base and J by 7 bases, leaving 10 bases between them. CDR3 bases: TGTGCCAGCAGTGAAGGAGGGCTCGGTGAAAAACTGTTTTTT. Translated: CASSEGGLGEKLFF.

The rearrangement links TRBV5-6 to TRBJ2-3, with a possible D match to TRBD1 (6 bases). Germline assignment: CDR1 SGHDT and CDR2 YYEEEE. CDR3 length equals 14 residues. V was shortened by 4 bases and J by 5 bases, with 14 bases between the two germline ends. The CDR3 nucleotides read TGTGCCAGCAGCCCGGACAGAGCCAGAGATACGCAGTATTTT. This codes for CASSPDRARDTQYF.

The chain is built from TRBV5-1 and TRBJ1-1, with D perhaps matching TRBD1 (5 bases). With 4 bases removed from V and 0 bases from J, the gap between germline ends came to 13 bases. Looked up from germline, CDR1 is SGHRS and CDR2 is YFSETQ. This CDR3 spans 15 amino acids. DNA for the CDR3: TGCGCCAGCAGCGTAATAACAGGCTTGAACACTGAAGCTTTCTTT. Its translation is CASSVITGLNTEAFF. The full variable domain, in which reference TRBV5-1 and TRBJ1-1 provide the parts outside the CDR3, is KAGVTQTPRYLIKTRGQQVTLSCSPISGHRSVSWYQQTPGQGLQFLFEYFSETQRNKGNFPGRFSGRQFSNSRSEMNVSTLELGDSALYLCASSVITGLNTEAFFGQGTRLTVV.

This chain connects TRBV2 to TRBJ1-2; TRBD1 matches 9 bases. This CDR3 region has 14 residues. The junction had 11 bases not matched to a gene; V was cut back by 7 bases and J by 8 bases. The germline V gene has CDR1 SNHLY and CDR2 FYNNEI. The CDR3 bases are TGTGCCAGCACCCCCTACGCCGGGACAGGGGGCTACACCTTC. Translating it yields CASTPYAGTGGYTF.

J is TRBJ2-2 and V is TRBV6-5, with a possible D match to TRBD2 (5 bases). The V gene lost 8 bases and the J gene lost 4 bases, with 8 bases spanning the gap. The CDR3 has 12 amino acids. CDR1 is MNHEY and CDR2 is SVGAGI in the germline V gene. The chain's CDR3 is CASGGITGELFF. The CDR3 bases are TGTGCCAGCGGAGGAATCACCGGGGAGCTGTTTTTT.

This chain uses TRBV5-4 with TRBJ2-5; maybe TRBD1 (7 bases). Germline CDR1 is SGHNT and CDR2 is YYREEE (reference sequence). This CDR3 contains 16 residues. Trimming took off 3 bases at V and 2 bases at J, with 17 bases between the two ends. The CDR3 region has the DNA TGTGCCAGCAGCTGGAAGAATGCAGGGGGGCAAGAGACCCAGTACTTC. This codes for CASSWKNAGGQETQYF.

The chain has TRBV4-3 and TRBJ1-2, with D perhaps TRBD1 (6 bases). V lost 0 bases and J lost 6, with 8 bases in between. The CDR3 covers 13 residues. In germline, CDR1 is LGHNA, CDR2 YSLEER. In DNA, the CDR3 is TGCGCCAGCAGCCAAGATCCAGGGGATGGCTACACCTTC. Its translation: CASSQDPGDGYTF.

The chain has TRBV3-1 (or the pseudogene TRBV3-2) and TRBJ1-6; a possible D gene is TRBD1 (5 bases). The CDR3 sequence is 16 residues long. The germline V and J ends were trimmed by 1 base and 7 bases, with 14 bases remaining between them. Looked up from germline, CDR1 is LGHDT and CDR2 is YNNKEL (reference sequence). CDR3 coding DNA: TGTGCCAGCAGCCAAGTCAGGACACGCAGCAATTCACCCCTCCACTTT. Amino acids: CASSQVRTRSNSPLHF.

The rearrangement joins TRBV6-4 to TRBJ1-4; 8 bases line up with TRBD1. CDR1 and CDR2 (germline): MRHNA, SNTAGT. This CDR3 is built from 14 residues. V was pared by 5 bases and J by 8 bases, with 7 bases of the junction left unmatched. The CDR3 sequence: CASSSRTGSEKLFF. The CDR3 coding sequence is TGTGCCAGCAGTTCAAGGACAGGGAGCGAAAAACTGTTTTTT.

This chain's CDR3 is CASSHQGIDQPQHF. DNA of the CDR3: TGTGCCAGCAGCCACCAGGGTATTGATCAGCCCCAGCATTTT. The rearrangement links TRBV16 to TRBJ1-5; perhaps TRBD1 as D (5 bases). Trimming removed 3 bases from V and 5 bases from J, with 11 bases in between. The germline V gene encodes CDR1 KGHSY and CDR2 FQNENV. This CDR3 has 14 amino acids.

The V gene is TRBV2, the J gene TRBJ1-6, with 7 positions matching TRBD1. Germline CDR1 is SNHLY and CDR2 is FYNNEI. The CDR3 spans 15 residues. After removal of 1 base from V and 9 bases from J, the junction contained 6 bases not matched to a gene. CDR3 amino acids: CASSEVRGRVSPLHF. The CDR3 nucleotides read TGTGCCAGCAGTGAAGTTAGGGGGCGGGTTTCACCCCTCCACTTT.

The genes are TRBV7-2 and TRBJ2-5; D call uncertain. Trimming stripped 8 bases from V and 5 bases from J, with 6 bases between. The germline V gene encodes CDR1 SGHTA and CDR2 FQGNSA. CDR3 length: 10 amino acids. The CDR3 loop reads CASVGETQYF. The CDR3 nucleotides are TGTGCCAGCGTCGGGGAGACCCAGTACTTC.

The V gene is TRBV4-1, the J gene TRBJ2-3, with 11 bases matching TRBD2. The length of the CDR3 is 17 residues. Germline V gene data show CDR1 as MGHRA and CDR2 as YSYEKL. V lost 4 bases and J lost 7; bases outside the gene matches: 13. CDR3 coding DNA: TGCGCCAGCAGCCCGGACCTAGCGGGGGGAATAGGTTATACGCAGTATTTT. Protein sequence: CASSPDLAGGIGYTQYF.

The chain couples TRBV7-6 to TRBJ2-1; D perhaps matches TRBD1 (6 bases). Trimming removed 5 bases from V and 10 bases from J, with 15 bases in between. This CDR3 is 13 amino acids long. Germline assignment: CDR1 SGHVS and CDR2 FNYEAQ. CDR3 residues: CASSINRVREQFF. CDR3 coding DNA: TGTGCCAGCAGCATAAACAGGGTCAGGGAGCAGTTCTTC.

The chain combines TRBV19 with TRBJ1-5, with D possibly matching TRBD1 (6 bases). Germline CDR1 is LNHDA and CDR2 is SQIVND (reference sequence). Trimming cost V 4 bases and J 7 bases, with 14 bases left between them. This CDR3 is built from 14 residues. The CDR3 DNA reads as TGTGCCAGTAGTACTCAGGGGACGGGGCAGCCCCAGCATTTT. Its translation is CASSTQGTGQPQHF. The whole variable domain, remainder taken from reference TRBV19 and TRBJ1-5, is DGGITQSPKYLFRKEGQNVTLSCEQNLNHDAMYWYRQDPGQGLRLIYYSQIVNDFQKGDIAEGYSVSREKKESFPLTVTSAQKNPTAFYLCASSTQGTGQPQHFGDGTRLSIL.

This clone was seen a single time. J is TRBJ1-1 and V is TRBV12-3 or TRBV12-4; 9 nucleotides line up with TRBD1. V was clipped by 3 bases and J by 7 bases; unmatched bases: 3. CDR3 length: 13 residues. The CDR3 region is CASSFDRGGEAFF. The DNA of the CDR3 is TGTGCCAGCAGTTTCGACAGGGGGGGTGAAGCTTTCTTT.

The chain carries TRBV9 and TRBJ1-5, with D perhaps TRBD1 (6 bases). V was shortened by 4 bases and J by 3 bases, with 17 bases between the two germline ends. Per the germline V gene, CDR1 is SGDLS and CDR2 is YYNGEE. The CDR3 extends over 16 amino acids. CDR3 in amino acids: CASSPPTGPTNQPQHF. The DNA of the CDR3 is TGTGCCAGCAGCCCACCGACAGGCCCAACCAATCAGCCCCAGCATTTT.

The chain joins TRBV3-1 (or the pseudogene TRBV3-2) to TRBJ1-1, with TRBD1 matching over 7 bases. The CDR3 is made up of 13 amino acids. J lost 7 bases, V lost 2 bases, and 4 bases had no gene match. Per germline, CDR1 LGHDT and CDR2 YNNKEL (reference sequence). The CDR3 loop reads CASSQQGVSEAFF. The CDR3, as DNA: TGTGCCAGCAGCCAACAGGGGGTGAGTGAAGCTTTCTTT.

The rearrangement joins TRBV10-3 to TRBJ1-2; no firm D call. Trimming stripped 4 bases from V and 6 bases from J, with 9 bases between. Germline loops: CDR1 ENHRY, CDR2 SYGVKD. The CDR3 contains 12 residues. Written as DNA, the CDR3 is TGTGCCATCAGTGCCAGGTCCGATGGCTACACCTTC. Amino acids: CAISARSDGYTF.

This clone is categorized as medium-sized. The chain employs TRBV4-3 and TRBJ2-7; 13 bases agree with TRBD2. The CDR3 consists of 16 residues. After removal of 3 bases from V and 3 bases from J, the junction contained 5 bases not matched to a gene. The V gene's germline CDR1 is LGHNA and CDR2 YSLEER. The CDR3 reads CASSHRLAGGVYEQYF. The CDR3, as DNA: TGCGCCAGCAGCCACCGACTAGCGGGGGGTGTCTACGAGCAGTACTTC.

This clone has a single count. This sequence joins TRBV7-9 and TRBJ1-2; D is uncertain. This CDR3 is 15 amino acids long. Deletions cut 1 base from V and 8 bases from J, with 17 bases between. The germline V gene has CDR1 SEHNR and CDR2 FQNEAQ (reference sequence). In nucleotides, the CDR3 is TGTGCCAGCAGCTTAGACGGACTCCTGACCTGGGGCTACACCTTC. Protein sequence: CASSLDGLLTWGYTF.

The V gene is TRBV19, the J gene TRBJ1-2, with 10 bases lining up with TRBD1. Germline V gene lookup returns CDR1 LNHDA and CDR2 SQIVND (reference sequence). The CDR3 is 13 residues long. V was clipped by 6 bases and J by 4 bases; unmatched bases: 2. Here the CDR3 reads CASRGQGVYGYTF. CDR3 coding DNA: TGTGCCAGTAGAGGACAGGGGGTCTATGGCTACACCTTC.

V gene TRBV11-3 combines with J gene TRBJ2-2; 9 bases match TRBD1. V shed 5 bases, J shed 7 bases, and the junction held 5 bases outside the gene matches. The germline CDR1 and CDR2 sequences are SGHNT and YENEEA. The CDR3 has 14 residues. The CDR3 coding sequence is TGTGCCAGCAGCACGGGACAGGGAAACGGGGAGCTGTTTTTT. Translated, it gives CASSTGQGNGELFF.

The chain couples TRBV4-3 to TRBJ1-2; 9 nucleotides align to TRBD1. Losses at the gene ends were 2 bases for V and 8 bases for J; bases not matched to a gene: 9. The germline gives CDR1 LGHNA, CDR2 YSLEER. This CDR3 region has 15 residues. This CDR3 is CASSQLTGGTYGYTF. The CDR3 region has the DNA TGCGCCAGCAGCCAACTGACAGGGGGAACCTACGGCTACACCTTC.

The chain joins TRBV2 to TRBJ2-1; D may be TRBD1 (6 bases). CDR1 is SNHLY, CDR2 FYNNEI, per germline. Trimming took off 4 bases at V and 10 bases at J, with 20 bases between the two ends. The CDR3 totals 15 residues. The CDR3 DNA reads as TGTGCCAGCAGTGGACAGGAAGCCCCGAGGGGGGAGCAGTTCTTC. It is translated as CASSGQEAPRGEQFF. Filled out from reference TRBV2 and TRBJ2-1, the complete variable domain reads EPEVTQTPSHQVTQMGQEVILRCVPISNHLYFYWYRQILGQKVEFLVSFYNNEISEKSEIFDDQFSVERPDGSNFTLKIRSTKLEDSAMYFCASSGQEAPRGEQFFGPGTRLTVL.

The chain joins TRBV12-3 or TRBV12-4 to TRBJ2-7; maybe TRBD1 (5 bases). V was pared by 5 bases and J by 4 bases, with 9 bases between. This CDR3 has 12 residues. The CDR3 spells CASSKQEYEQYF. The CDR3 DNA reads TGTGCCAGCAGTAAACAGGAGTACGAGCAGTACTTC.

As to this clone: The same CDR3 also results from other DNA sequences found in this sample. The V gene is TRBV27, the J gene TRBJ1-2, with 8 bases that match TRBD1. After removal of 5 bases from V and 8 bases from J, the junction contained 4 bases not matched to a gene. There are 12 residues in the CDR3. The germline CDR1 and CDR2 sequences are MNHEY and SMNVEV (reference sequence). CDR3 DNA: TGTGCCAGCAGTCCAGGGGGCTACGGCTACACCTTC. Amino acid sequence: CASSPGGYGYTF.

This chain connects TRBV12-3 or TRBV12-4 to TRBJ2-2, with no clear D. This CDR3 is built from 13 residues. Between the trimmed V and J ends, which lost 4 bases and 6 bases, there was a span of 9 bases. The CDR3 DNA is TGTGCCAGCAGTTCCAAACAACCCGGGGAGCTGTTTTTT. The encoded protein is CASSSKQPGELFF.

The chain has TRBV5-1 and TRBJ2-3; D unclear. This CDR3 is built from 14 residues. The germline V gene encodes CDR1 SGHRS and CDR2 YFSETQ. Trimming removed 0 bases from V and 0 bases from J, with 5 bases in between. The CDR3 is CASSLATSTDTQYF. The CDR3 bases are TGCGCCAGCAGCTTGGCCACTAGCACAGATACGCAGTATTTT.

In the case of this clone: Other nucleotide sequences from this sample produce the same CDR3. This rearrangement joins TRBV5-1 to TRBJ2-7, with 13 nucleotides matching TRBD2. The ends lost 3 bases at V and 4 bases at J; junction bases unmatched: 4. This CDR3 contains 15 residues. CDR1 is SGHRS and CDR2 is YFSETQ in the germline V gene. The CDR3 bases are TGCGCCAGCAGCTCTGGGACTAGCGGGGCATACGAGCAGTACTTC. This sequence encodes CASSSGTSGAYEQYF.